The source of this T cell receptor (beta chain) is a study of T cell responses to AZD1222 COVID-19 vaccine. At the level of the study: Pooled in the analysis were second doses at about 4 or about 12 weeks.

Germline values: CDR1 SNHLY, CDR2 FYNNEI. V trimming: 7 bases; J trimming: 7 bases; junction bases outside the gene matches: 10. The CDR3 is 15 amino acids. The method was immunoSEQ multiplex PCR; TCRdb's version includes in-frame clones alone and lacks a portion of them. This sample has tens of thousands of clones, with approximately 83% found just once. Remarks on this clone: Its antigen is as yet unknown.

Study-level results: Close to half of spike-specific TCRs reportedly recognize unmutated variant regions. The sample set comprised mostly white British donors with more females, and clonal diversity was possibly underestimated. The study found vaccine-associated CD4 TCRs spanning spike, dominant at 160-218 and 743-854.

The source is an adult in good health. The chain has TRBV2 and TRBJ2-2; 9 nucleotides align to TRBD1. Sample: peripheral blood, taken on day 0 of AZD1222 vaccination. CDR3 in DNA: TGTGCCAGCAAAGGACAGGGGATTACGGGCGGGGAGCTGTTTTTT. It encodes CASKGQGITGGELFF.